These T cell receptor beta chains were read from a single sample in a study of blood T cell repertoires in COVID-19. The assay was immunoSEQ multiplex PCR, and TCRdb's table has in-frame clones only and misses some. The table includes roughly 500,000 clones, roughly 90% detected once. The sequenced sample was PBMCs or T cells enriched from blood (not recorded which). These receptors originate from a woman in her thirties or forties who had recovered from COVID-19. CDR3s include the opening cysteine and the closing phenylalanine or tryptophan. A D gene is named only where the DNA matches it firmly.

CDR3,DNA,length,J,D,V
CASSLSSGSNGELFF,TGCGCCAGCAGCTTGTCTAGCGGGAGTAACGGGGAGCTGTTTTTT,15,TRBJ2-2,TRBD2,TRBV5-1
CASSVQGAQETQYF,TGTGCCAGTAGTGTACAGGGGGCTCAAGAGACCCAGTACTTC,14,TRBJ2-5,TRBD1,TRBV19
CATSDLSGDLSYNEQFF,TGTGCCACCAGTGATTTGTCGGGGGACCTCTCCTACAATGAGCAGTTCTTC,17,TRBJ2-1,NA,TRBV24-1
CASSYGGWDQPQHF,TGTGCCAGCAGTTATGGAGGGTGGGATCAGCCCCAGCATTTT,14,TRBJ1-5,NA,TRBV6-2/TRBV6-3
CASSPYRDNEQFF,TGTGCCAGTAGTCCTTACCGGGACAATGAGCAGTTCTTC,13,TRBJ2-1,NA,TRBV19
CASRKARLNTGELFF,TGTGCCAGCAGGAAGGCTAGGCTCAACACCGGGGAGCTGTTTTTT,15,TRBJ2-2,NA,TRBV7-2
CSVDGEGGEKLFF,TGCAGCGTTGATGGCGAAGGGGGAGAAAAACTGTTTTTT,13,TRBJ1-4,NA,TRBV29-1
CASSPLWTGSKTGNTIYF,TGTGCCAGCTCACCACTTTGGACAGGCAGCAAGACTGGAAACACCATATATTTT,18,TRBJ1-3,TRBD1,TRBV18
CASSPSMTASGTQYF,TGTGCCAGCAGCCCCAGCATGACCGCATCGGGGACCCAGTACTTC,15,TRBJ2-5,NA,TRBV3-1/TRBV3-2
CASSPVGAGGKADTQYF,TGTGCCAGCAGTCCTGTAGGGGCGGGAGGGAAGGCAGATACGCAGTATTTT,17,TRBJ2-3,TRBD2,TRBV27
CASGAGLSTDTQYF,TGCGCCAGCGGAGCGGGCCTAAGCACAGATACGCAGTATTTT,14,TRBJ2-3,NA,TRBV5-1
CASSIAVSYEQYF,TGTGCCAGTAGTATAGCCGTGTCCTACGAGCAGTACTTC,13,TRBJ2-7,NA,TRBV19
CASGKGSEQGRTEAFF,TGTGCCAGTGGGAAGGGTTCCGAACAGGGTAGGACTGAAGCTTTCTTT,16,TRBJ1-1,NA,TRBV19